This is a list of T cell receptor beta chains from one sample in a study of T cell responses to AZD1222 COVID-19 vaccine. Using immunoSEQ multiplex PCR, the repertoire was profiled, and TCRdb retains in-frame clones only, with some absent. In the table there are around 170,000 clones, about 91% of which are singletons. The input for sequencing was peripheral blood, taken 28 days after the second AZD1222 dose. These TCRs come from an adult who received the AZD1222 COVID-19 vaccine. CDR3s include the opening cysteine and the closing phenylalanine or tryptophan. D genes are given only for firm matches. Expanded clones are given a class, and other clones once, few, many or no size at all.

j_call: TRBJ1-6; v_call: TRBV3-1/TRBV3-2; d_call: .; clone_size: .; cdr3_aa: CASSQGYSPLHF; cdr3_nt: TGTGCCAGCAGCCAAGGGTATTCACCCCTCCACTTT
j_call: TRBJ1-5; v_call: TRBV13; d_call: .; clone_size: .; cdr3_aa: CASSVRRDQPQHF; cdr3_nt: TGTGCCAGCAGCGTCCGACGGGACCAGCCCCAGCATTTT
j_call: TRBJ1-5; v_call: TRBV13; d_call: .; clone_size: .; cdr3_aa: CASSLMGGNQPQHF; cdr3_nt: TGTGCCAGCAGCTTAATGGGGGGGAATCAGCCCCAGCATTTT
j_call: TRBJ2-2; v_call: TRBV4-2; d_call: TRBD2; clone_size: .; cdr3_aa: CASRGLAGDSGELFF; cdr3_nt: TGTGCCAGCAGAGGACTAGCGGGGGATAGCGGGGAGCTGTTTTTT
j_call: TRBJ2-5; v_call: TRBV29-1; d_call: .; clone_size: .; cdr3_aa: CSVASGETQYF; cdr3_nt: TGCAGCGTTGCCTCAGGAGAGACCCAGTACTTC
j_call: TRBJ2-3; v_call: TRBV9; d_call: .; clone_size: .; cdr3_aa: CASSSSPMDAQYF; cdr3_nt: TGTGCCAGCAGCTCCTCGCCCATGGATGCGCAGTATTTT
j_call: TRBJ2-3; v_call: TRBV7-2; d_call: TRBD1; clone_size: .; cdr3_aa: CASNLGGQGVDTQYF; cdr3_nt: TGTGCCAGCAACCTAGGGGGACAGGGGGTAGATACGCAGTATTTT
j_call: TRBJ1-2; v_call: TRBV28; d_call: .; clone_size: .; cdr3_aa: CASSLLGQPNYGYTF; cdr3_nt: TGTGCCAGCAGTTTACTAGGACAGCCTAACTATGGCTACACCTTC
j_call: TRBJ2-7; v_call: TRBV3-1/TRBV3-2; d_call: .; clone_size: .; cdr3_aa: CASSQDPYGGEQYF; cdr3_nt: TGTGCCAGCAGCCAAGATCCATACGGGGGCGAGCAGTACTTC
j_call: TRBJ2-5; v_call: TRBV6-6; d_call: .; clone_size: .; cdr3_aa: CASSKQVGQETQYF; cdr3_nt: TGTGCCAGCAGTAAACAGGTCGGCCAAGAGACCCAGTACTTC
j_call: TRBJ2-1; v_call: TRBV5-4; d_call: .; clone_size: .; cdr3_aa: CASSGPVGDEQFF; cdr3_nt: TGTGCCAGCAGCGGCCCGGTGGGCGACGAGCAGTTCTTC
j_call: TRBJ1-2; v_call: TRBV19; d_call: TRBD1; clone_size: .; cdr3_aa: CASSIVPGQGGGYTF; cdr3_nt: TGTGCCAGTAGTATAGTACCGGGACAGGGTGGCGGCTACACCTTC
j_call: TRBJ1-5; v_call: TRBV6-2/TRBV6-3; d_call: .; clone_size: .; cdr3_aa: CASSYHDSNQPQHF; cdr3_nt: TGTGCCAGCAGTTATCATGATAGCAATCAGCCCCAGCATTTT
j_call: TRBJ1-6; v_call: TRBV6-5; d_call: .; clone_size: .; cdr3_aa: CASSQGRDSPLHF; cdr3_nt: TGTGCCAGCAGCCAGGGCCGAGATTCACCCCTCCACTTT
j_call: TRBJ2-7; v_call: TRBV4-2; d_call: .; clone_size: .; cdr3_aa: CASSLERGSYEQYF; cdr3_nt: TGTGCCAGCAGCCTAGAAAGGGGGTCCTACGAGCAGTACTTC
j_call: TRBJ2-7; v_call: TRBV6-6; d_call: TRBD2; clone_size: .; cdr3_aa: CATSELAGASGYEQYF; cdr3_nt: TGTGCCACCTCGGAGCTAGCGGGGGCCTCCGGGTACGAGCAGTACTTC
j_call: TRBJ1-2; v_call: TRBV12-3/TRBV12-4; d_call: .; clone_size: few; cdr3_aa: CASSLGGALGYTF; cdr3_nt: TGTGCCAGCAGTTTAGGGGGGGCGCTTGGCTACACCTTC
j_call: TRBJ1-1; v_call: TRBV4-3; d_call: .; clone_size: .; cdr3_aa: CASSQDRAVSEAFF; cdr3_nt: TGCGCCAGCAGCCAAGATAGGGCAGTCTCTGAAGCTTTCTTT
j_call: TRBJ1-2; v_call: TRBV5-6; d_call: .; clone_size: .; cdr3_aa: CASSDPGIGGYTF; cdr3_nt: TGTGCCAGCAGCGATCCAGGGATCGGAGGCTACACCTTC
j_call: TRBJ2-7; v_call: TRBV7-8; d_call: TRBD2; clone_size: .; cdr3_aa: CASSRTSGPYEQYF; cdr3_nt: TGTGCCAGCAGCCGGACTAGCGGCCCCTACGAGCAGTACTTC
j_call: TRBJ2-7; v_call: TRBV7-8; d_call: .; clone_size: .; cdr3_aa: CATTRGGSNSYEQYF; cdr3_nt: TGTGCCACCACCCGGGGTGGGTCTAACTCCTACGAGCAGTACTTC
j_call: TRBJ2-1; v_call: TRBV9; d_call: TRBD1; clone_size: .; cdr3_aa: CASSPTRGSYNEQFF; cdr3_nt: TGTGCCAGCAGCCCAACCAGGGGGAGCTACAATGAGCAGTTCTTC
j_call: TRBJ1-1; v_call: TRBV7-3; d_call: .; clone_size: once; cdr3_aa: CASSNAGLTEAFF; cdr3_nt: TGTGCCAGCAGCAACGCAGGTCTCACTGAAGCTTTCTTT
j_call: TRBJ1-1; v_call: TRBV27; d_call: TRBD1; clone_size: .; cdr3_aa: CATNPRGQSVREAFF; cdr3_nt: TGTGCCACCAACCCGAGGGGACAGAGCGTTCGTGAAGCTTTCTTT
j_call: TRBJ1-1; v_call: TRBV29-1; d_call: .; clone_size: .; cdr3_aa: CSASGSNTEAFF; cdr3_nt: TGCAGCGCATCAGGATCTAACACTGAAGCTTTCTTT
j_call: TRBJ2-5; v_call: TRBV7-9; d_call: .; clone_size: .; cdr3_aa: CASSLVSGFQETQYF; cdr3_nt: TGTGCCAGCAGCTTAGTTTCCGGGTTCCAAGAGACCCAGTACTTC
j_call: TRBJ2-2; v_call: TRBV5-4; d_call: .; clone_size: .; cdr3_aa: CASSLVSVGELFF; cdr3_nt: TGTGCCAGCAGCTTGGTTTCGGTCGGGGAGCTGTTTTTT
j_call: TRBJ2-5; v_call: TRBV6-5; d_call: .; clone_size: .; cdr3_aa: CASSYRGGETQYF; cdr3_nt: TGTGCCAGCAGTTACCGGGGAGGAGAGACCCAGTACTTC
j_call: TRBJ1-5; v_call: TRBV25-1; d_call: .; clone_size: .; cdr3_aa: CASSKPNLSQHF; cdr3_nt: TGTGCCAGCAGTAAACCTAATCTGTCCCAGCATTTT
j_call: TRBJ2-2; v_call: TRBV4-3; d_call: .; clone_size: .; cdr3_aa: CASSQDQVVGNTGELFF; cdr3_nt: TGCGCCAGCAGCCAAGATCAAGTGGTGGGGAACACCGGGGAGCTGTTTTTT
j_call: TRBJ2-1; v_call: TRBV5-4; d_call: .; clone_size: .; cdr3_aa: CASSFAGGTFNEQFF; cdr3_nt: TGTGCCAGCAGCTTTGCCGGGGGCACCTTCAATGAGCAGTTCTTC
j_call: TRBJ1-2; v_call: TRBV6-5; d_call: .; clone_size: once; cdr3_aa: CASGGWEIYGYTF; cdr3_nt: TGTGCCAGCGGGGGTTGGGAGATCTATGGCTACACCTTC
j_call: TRBJ2-2; v_call: TRBV7-3; d_call: .; clone_size: .; cdr3_aa: CASSETLANTGELFF; cdr3_nt: TGTGCCAGCAGCGAAACACTAGCGAACACCGGGGAGCTGTTTTTT
j_call: TRBJ1-5; v_call: TRBV21-1; d_call: .; clone_size: .; cdr3_aa: CASSKVEGAYSNQPQHF; cdr3_nt: TGTGCCAGCAGCAAAGTGGAGGGGGCATATAGCAATCAGCCCCAGCATTTT
j_call: TRBJ2-1; v_call: TRBV11-3; d_call: .; clone_size: .; cdr3_aa: CASSLDEGGPEFF; cdr3_nt: TGTGCCAGCAGCTTAGATGAGGGGGGGCCGGAGTTCTTC
j_call: TRBJ1-3; v_call: TRBV10-3; d_call: .; clone_size: .; cdr3_aa: CAIGRGIPGNTIYF; cdr3_nt: TGTGCCATCGGGCGGGGGATCCCTGGAAACACCATATATTTT
j_call: TRBJ2-7; v_call: TRBV19; d_call: .; clone_size: .; cdr3_aa: CASSIGLSYEQYF; cdr3_nt: TGTGCCAGTAGTATTGGGCTGTCCTACGAGCAGTACTTC
j_call: TRBJ2-7; v_call: TRBV18; d_call: .; clone_size: once; cdr3_aa: CASSPMPGRSNEQYF; cdr3_nt: TGTGCCAGCTCCCCCATGCCTGGGAGGTCAAACGAGCAGTACTTC
j_call: TRBJ1-2; v_call: TRBV7-3; d_call: TRBD1; clone_size: .; cdr3_aa: CASSLPGQGRLNYGYTF; cdr3_nt: TGTGCCAGCAGCTTACCCGGACAGGGCCGTCTTAACTATGGCTACACCTTC
j_call: TRBJ2-6; v_call: TRBV28; d_call: .; clone_size: .; cdr3_aa: CASTGANVLTF; cdr3_nt: TGTGCCAGCACTGGGGCCAACGTCCTGACTTTC
j_call: TRBJ1-5; v_call: TRBV5-8; d_call: TRBD1; clone_size: .; cdr3_aa: CASSLDPPDRGLNQPQHF; cdr3_nt: TGTGCCAGCAGCTTGGACCCGCCGGACAGGGGACTCAATCAGCCCCAGCATTTT
j_call: TRBJ1-6; v_call: TRBV5-1; d_call: .; clone_size: .; cdr3_aa: CASSLAGQGFTSGNSPLHF; cdr3_nt: TGCGCCAGCAGCTTGGCCGGTCAGGGTTTTACCTCGGGGAATTCACCCCTCCACTTT
j_call: TRBJ1-3; v_call: TRBV9; d_call: .; clone_size: .; cdr3_aa: CASSVARGDTIYF; cdr3_nt: TGTGCCAGCAGCGTAGCCAGGGGTGACACCATATATTTT
j_call: TRBJ2-7; v_call: TRBV25-1; d_call: TRBD2; clone_size: .; cdr3_aa: CASSEFASGGDYEQYF; cdr3_nt: TGTGCCAGCAGTGAATTCGCTAGCGGGGGGGACTACGAGCAGTACTTC
j_call: TRBJ1-1; v_call: TRBV5-4; d_call: .; clone_size: .; cdr3_aa: CASSLRQTGNTEAFF; cdr3_nt: TGTGCCAGCAGCCTGAGGCAGACAGGGAACACTGAAGCTTTCTTT
j_call: TRBJ1-5; v_call: TRBV5-5; d_call: TRBD1; clone_size: .; cdr3_aa: CASSLEGDRDQPQHF; cdr3_nt: TGTGCCAGCAGCTTGGAGGGCGACAGGGATCAGCCCCAGCATTTT
j_call: TRBJ2-2; v_call: TRBV14; d_call: .; clone_size: .; cdr3_aa: CASSQKGGTGELFF; cdr3_nt: TGTGCCAGCAGCCAGAAGGGGGGCACCGGGGAGCTGTTTTTT
j_call: TRBJ1-2; v_call: TRBV6-5; d_call: TRBD1; clone_size: once; cdr3_aa: CASSEDRDSGYTF; cdr3_nt: TGTGCCAGCAGCGAGGACAGGGACAGTGGCTACACCTTC
j_call: TRBJ2-5; v_call: TRBV6-2/TRBV6-3; d_call: .; clone_size: .; cdr3_aa: CASSYPPLGETQYF; cdr3_nt: TGTGCCAGCAGTTACCCGCCACTAGGGGAGACCCAGTACTTC
j_call: TRBJ1-4; v_call: TRBV10-3; d_call: .; clone_size: few; cdr3_aa: CATGFLATNEKLFF; cdr3_nt: TGTGCCACGGGTTTTCTAGCAACTAATGAAAAACTGTTTTTT
j_call: TRBJ1-1; v_call: TRBV29-1; d_call: TRBD1; clone_size: .; cdr3_aa: CSVGSTGAGAFF; cdr3_nt: TGCAGCGTTGGATCGACAGGGGCGGGGGCTTTCTTT
j_call: TRBJ2-2; v_call: TRBV11-2; d_call: .; clone_size: .; cdr3_aa: CASSLERHTGELFF; cdr3_nt: TGTGCCAGCAGCTTAGAACGTCATACCGGGGAGCTGTTTTTT
j_call: TRBJ2-1; v_call: TRBV10-1; d_call: TRBD2; clone_size: .; cdr3_aa: CASSAITSGGHYNEQFF; cdr3_nt: TGCGCCAGCAGCGCCATCACTAGCGGGGGGCATTACAATGAGCAGTTCTTC
j_call: TRBJ1-1; v_call: TRBV9; d_call: TRBD1; clone_size: .; cdr3_aa: CASSVGTGNQAFF; cdr3_nt: TGTGCCAGCAGCGTAGGGACAGGGAACCAGGCTTTCTTT
j_call: TRBJ2-6; v_call: TRBV19; d_call: .; clone_size: .; cdr3_aa: CASSGGAGIPTGANVLTF; cdr3_nt: TGTGCCAGTAGTGGAGGGGCAGGGATCCCCACTGGGGCCAACGTCCTGACTTTC
j_call: TRBJ2-7; v_call: TRBV30; d_call: TRBD2; clone_size: .; cdr3_aa: CAWSSGLAGEKQYF; cdr3_nt: TGTGCCTGGTCTTCGGGACTAGCGGGGGAAAAGCAGTACTTC
j_call: TRBJ2-7; v_call: TRBV5-8; d_call: .; clone_size: .; cdr3_aa: CASSLPGSPREQYF; cdr3_nt: TGTGCCAGCAGCTTACCCGGGAGCCCTCGGGAGCAGTACTTC
j_call: TRBJ1-3; v_call: TRBV5-1; d_call: .; clone_size: .; cdr3_aa: CASSLEGPGSGNTIYF; cdr3_nt: TGCGCCAGCAGCTTGGAGGGTCCGGGTTCTGGAAACACCATATATTTT
j_call: TRBJ2-1; v_call: TRBV7-2; d_call: .; clone_size: .; cdr3_aa: CASRSGVLNEQFF; cdr3_nt: TGTGCCAGCAGGTCGGGGGTATTGAATGAGCAGTTCTTC
j_call: TRBJ2-7; v_call: TRBV7-2; d_call: TRBD2; clone_size: .; cdr3_aa: CASSFSGESYEQYF; cdr3_nt: TGTGCCAGCAGCTTTAGCGGGGAGAGCTACGAGCAGTACTTC